This T cell receptor beta chain was recorded in a study of blood T cell repertoires in COVID-19. Turning to the study itself: Nucleic acid was either cDNA or gDNA, and it came from T cells, B-cell-depleted T cells, or PBMCs.

This table comes from immunoSEQ multiplex PCR, and its TCRdb copy is limited to in-frame clones, with some not included. The sample holds under 130,000 clones, 70% to 90% seen once. Trimming left V 0 bases short and J 3 bases short, with 6 bases between. Germline V gives CDR1 SGHNT, CDR2 YYREEE (reference sequence). This CDR3 has 13 residues. The source material was peripheral blood. The sequence derives from an older woman with acute or convalescent COVID-19. The rearrangement uses TRBV5-4 and TRBJ1-2; D is uncertain. DNA of the CDR3: TGTGCCAGCAGCTTGGCCGCGGACTATGGCTACACCTTC. Amino acid sequence: CASSLAADYGYTF.